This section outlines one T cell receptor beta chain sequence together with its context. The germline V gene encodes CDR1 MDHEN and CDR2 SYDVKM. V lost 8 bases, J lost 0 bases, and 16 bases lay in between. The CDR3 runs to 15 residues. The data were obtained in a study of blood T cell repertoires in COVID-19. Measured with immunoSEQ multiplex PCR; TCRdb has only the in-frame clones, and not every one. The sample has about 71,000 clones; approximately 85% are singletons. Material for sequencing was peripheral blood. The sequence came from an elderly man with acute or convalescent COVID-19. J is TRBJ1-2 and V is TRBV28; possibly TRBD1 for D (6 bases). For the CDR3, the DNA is TGTGCCAGCTTTACAGGGTTCGGTGCTAACTATGGCTACACCTTC. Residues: CASFTGFGANYGYTF.